The 3 T cell receptor beta chains below come from one sample, sequenced in a study of blood T cell repertoires in COVID-19. Sequenced by immunoSEQ multiplex PCR; TCRdb stores in-frame clones only, minus some. The sample has fewer than 400,000 clones; 80% to 90% are singletons. Sequencing used PBMCs or T cells enriched from blood (not recorded which). The receptor set was obtained from a woman in her fifties or sixties who had recovered from COVID-19.

The CDR3 DNA sequence: TGTGCCGGGGTAACAGGGGTGGTAGAGACCCAGTACTTC. Its protein is CAGVTGVVETQYF. The chain couples TRBV30 to TRBJ2-5, with 7 bases fitting TRBD1. Germline lookup yields CDR1 GTSNPN and CDR2 SVGIG (reference sequence). This CDR3 is 13 amino acids long. Trimming cost V 8 bases and J 4 bases; bases outside gene matches: 10.

The chain recombines TRBV5-4 with TRBJ2-2, with 10 positions matching TRBD2. V shed 10 bases and J 8 bases; nucleotides not matched to a gene: 14. This CDR3 comprises 15 residues. Germline V gives CDR1 SGHNT, CDR2 YYREEE (reference sequence). The CDR3 DNA reads as TGTGCCTCAAAGAGCGGGGGGGCCTTATCTGGGGAGCTGTTTTTT. This gives the protein CASKSGGALSGELFF.

CDR3 coding DNA: TGTGCCAGCAGTCCCTCCGGACTGGCGGGGTTTTCTGGGGCCAACGTCCTGACTTTC. Its protein is CASSPSGLAGFSGANVLTF. The V gene is TRBV28, the J gene TRBJ2-6; weak D call: TRBD2 (6 bases). V lost 5 bases, J lost 1 base, and 21 bases lay in between. The CDR3 spans 19 residues. Germline V CDR1 and CDR2: MDHEN, SYDVKM.